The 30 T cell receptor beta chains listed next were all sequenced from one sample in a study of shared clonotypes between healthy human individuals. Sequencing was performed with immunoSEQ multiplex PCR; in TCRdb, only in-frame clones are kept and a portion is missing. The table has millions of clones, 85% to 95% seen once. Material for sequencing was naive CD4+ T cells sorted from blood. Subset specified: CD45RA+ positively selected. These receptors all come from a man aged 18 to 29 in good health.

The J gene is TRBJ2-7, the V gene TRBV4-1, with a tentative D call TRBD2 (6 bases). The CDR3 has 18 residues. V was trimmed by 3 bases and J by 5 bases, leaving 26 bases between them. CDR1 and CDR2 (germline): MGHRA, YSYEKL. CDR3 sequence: CASSHSTPWDSQKNEQYF. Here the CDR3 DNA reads TGCGCCAGCAGCCATTCCACCCCTTGGGACTCCCAGAAAAACGAGCAGTACTTC.

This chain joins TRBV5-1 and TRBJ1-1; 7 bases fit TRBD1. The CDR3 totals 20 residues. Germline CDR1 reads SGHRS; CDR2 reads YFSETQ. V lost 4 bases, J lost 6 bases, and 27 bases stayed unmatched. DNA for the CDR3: TGCGCCAGCAGCCTACCTAATAGGGGTTTGACAGGGTGGGGCGGATCTGAAGCTTTCTTT. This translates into CASSLPNRGLTGWGGSEAFF.

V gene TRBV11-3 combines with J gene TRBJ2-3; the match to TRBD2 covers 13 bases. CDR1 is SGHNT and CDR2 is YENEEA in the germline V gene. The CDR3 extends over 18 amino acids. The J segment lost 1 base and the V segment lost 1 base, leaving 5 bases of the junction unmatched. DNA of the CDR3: TGTGCCAGCAGCTTAGCCGGGACTAGCGGGATGGGCACAGATACGCAGTATTTT. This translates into CASSLAGTSGMGTDTQYF.

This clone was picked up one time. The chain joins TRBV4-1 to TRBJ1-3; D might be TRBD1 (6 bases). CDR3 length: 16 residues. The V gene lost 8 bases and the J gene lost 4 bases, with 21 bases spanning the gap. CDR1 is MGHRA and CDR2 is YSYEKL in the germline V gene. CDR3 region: CASRALQTGQGNTIYF. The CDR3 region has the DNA TGCGCCAGCCGGGCCTTACAAACAGGGCAGGGAAACACCATATATTTT.

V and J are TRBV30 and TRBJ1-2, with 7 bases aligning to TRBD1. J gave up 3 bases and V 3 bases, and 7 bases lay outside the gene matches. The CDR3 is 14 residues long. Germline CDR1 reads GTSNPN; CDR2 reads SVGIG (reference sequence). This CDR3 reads CAWRGQTFHYGYTF. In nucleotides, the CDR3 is TGTGCCTGGAGGGGACAGACGTTCCACTATGGCTACACCTTC.

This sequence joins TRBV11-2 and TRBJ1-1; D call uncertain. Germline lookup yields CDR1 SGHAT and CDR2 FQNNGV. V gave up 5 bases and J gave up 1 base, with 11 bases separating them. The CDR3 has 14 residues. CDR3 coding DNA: TGTGCCAGCAGCCCCCGACTGACGAACACTGAAGCTTTCTTT. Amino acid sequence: CASSPRLTNTEAFF.

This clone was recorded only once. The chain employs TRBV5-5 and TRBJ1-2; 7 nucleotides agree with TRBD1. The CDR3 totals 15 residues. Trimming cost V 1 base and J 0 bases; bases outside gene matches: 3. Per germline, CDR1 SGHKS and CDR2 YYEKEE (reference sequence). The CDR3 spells CASSLSGTANYGYTF. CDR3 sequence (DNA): TGTGCCAGCAGCTTGAGCGGGACAGCTAACTATGGCTACACCTTC.

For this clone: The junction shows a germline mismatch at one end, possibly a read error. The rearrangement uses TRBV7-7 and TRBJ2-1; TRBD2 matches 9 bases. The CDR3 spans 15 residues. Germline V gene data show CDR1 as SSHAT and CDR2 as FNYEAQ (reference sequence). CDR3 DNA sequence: TGTGCTAGCAGCCCCGGGACTAGCAGGTCCGATGAGCAGTTCTTC. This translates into CASSPGTSRSDEQFF. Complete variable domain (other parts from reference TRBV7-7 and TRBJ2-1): GAGVSQSPRYKVTKRGQDVTLRCDPISSHATLYWYQQALGQGPEFLTYFNYEAQPDKSGLPSDRFSAERPEGSISTLTIQRTEQRDSAMYRCASSPGTSRSDEQFFGPGTRLTVL.

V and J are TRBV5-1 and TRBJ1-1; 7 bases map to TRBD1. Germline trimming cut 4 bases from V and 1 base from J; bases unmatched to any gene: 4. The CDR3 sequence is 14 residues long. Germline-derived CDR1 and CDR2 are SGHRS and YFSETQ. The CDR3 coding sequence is TGCGCCAGCAGCCCGGGACAGCAGAACACTGAAGCTTTCTTT. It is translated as CASSPGQQNTEAFF.

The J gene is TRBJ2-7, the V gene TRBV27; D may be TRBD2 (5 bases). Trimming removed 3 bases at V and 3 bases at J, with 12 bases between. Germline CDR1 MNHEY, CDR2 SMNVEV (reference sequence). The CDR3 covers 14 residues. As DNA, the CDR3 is TGTGCCAGCAGTTTGGAATCTGGAGGCTACGAGCAGTACTTC. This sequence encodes CASSLESGGYEQYF.

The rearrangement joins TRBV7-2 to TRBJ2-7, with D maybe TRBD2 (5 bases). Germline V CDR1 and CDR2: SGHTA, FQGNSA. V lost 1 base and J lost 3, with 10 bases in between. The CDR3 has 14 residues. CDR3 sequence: CASSLGPRGYEQYF. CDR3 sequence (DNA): TGTGCCAGCAGCTTAGGTCCTCGGGGCTACGAGCAGTACTTC.

The CDR3 region is CASSPQEGFGYGYTF. CDR3 nucleotides: TGTGCCAGCTCACCACAAGAAGGGTTTGGCTATGGCTACACCTTC. J is TRBJ1-2 and V is TRBV18; D not resolved. V was shortened by 1 base and J by 4 bases, with 13 bases between the two germline ends. This CDR3 has 15 amino acids. Germline-derived CDR1 and CDR2 are KGHSH and LQKENI.

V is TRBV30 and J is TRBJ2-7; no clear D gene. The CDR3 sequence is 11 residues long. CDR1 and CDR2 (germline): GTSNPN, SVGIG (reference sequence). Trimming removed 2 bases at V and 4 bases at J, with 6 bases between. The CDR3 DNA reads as TGTGCCTGGAGTACGGAGTACGAGCAGTACTTC. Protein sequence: CAWSTEYEQYF.

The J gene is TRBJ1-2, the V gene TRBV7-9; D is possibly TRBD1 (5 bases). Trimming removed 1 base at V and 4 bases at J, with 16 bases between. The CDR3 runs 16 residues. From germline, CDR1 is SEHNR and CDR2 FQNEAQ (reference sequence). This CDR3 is CASSLGAGTAGYGYTF. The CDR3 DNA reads TGTGCCAGCAGCTTAGGAGCCGGGACGGCGGGCTATGGCTACACCTTC.

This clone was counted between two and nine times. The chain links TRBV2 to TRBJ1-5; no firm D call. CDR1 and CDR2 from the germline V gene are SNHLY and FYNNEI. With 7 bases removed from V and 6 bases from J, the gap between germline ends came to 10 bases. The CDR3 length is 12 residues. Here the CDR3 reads CASNLPGQPQHF. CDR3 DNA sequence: TGTGCCAGCAATCTTCCGGGTCAGCCCCAGCATTTT.

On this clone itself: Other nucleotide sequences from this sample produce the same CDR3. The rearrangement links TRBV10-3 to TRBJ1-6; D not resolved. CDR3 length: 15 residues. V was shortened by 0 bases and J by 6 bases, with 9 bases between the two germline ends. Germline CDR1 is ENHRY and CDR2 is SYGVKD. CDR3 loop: CAISESVGTNSPLHF. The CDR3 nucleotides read TGTGCCATCAGTGAGTCGGTGGGCACTAATTCACCCCTCCACTTT.

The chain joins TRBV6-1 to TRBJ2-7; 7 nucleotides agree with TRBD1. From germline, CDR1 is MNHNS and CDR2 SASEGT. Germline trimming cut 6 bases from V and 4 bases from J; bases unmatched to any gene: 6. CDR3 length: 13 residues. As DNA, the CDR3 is TGTGCCAGCAGGCCCGGGACAGCTTACGAGCAGTACTTC. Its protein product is CASRPGTAYEQYF.

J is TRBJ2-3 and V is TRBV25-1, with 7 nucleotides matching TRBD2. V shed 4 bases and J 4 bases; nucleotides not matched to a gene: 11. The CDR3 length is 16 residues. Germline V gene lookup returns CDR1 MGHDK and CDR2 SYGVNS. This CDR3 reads CASSGLEGGPPDTQYF. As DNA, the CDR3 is TGTGCCAGCAGTGGATTAGAGGGAGGGCCCCCAGATACGCAGTATTTT.

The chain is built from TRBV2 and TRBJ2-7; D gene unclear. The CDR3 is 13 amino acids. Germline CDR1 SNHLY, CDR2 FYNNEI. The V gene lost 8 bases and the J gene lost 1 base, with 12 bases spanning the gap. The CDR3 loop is CASVGGESYEQYF. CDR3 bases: TGTGCCAGCGTGGGCGGTGAATCCTACGAGCAGTACTTC.

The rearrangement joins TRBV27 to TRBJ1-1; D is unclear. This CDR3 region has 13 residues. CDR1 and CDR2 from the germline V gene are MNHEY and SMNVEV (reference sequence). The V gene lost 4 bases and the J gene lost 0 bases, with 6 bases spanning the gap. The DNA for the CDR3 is TGTGCCAGCAGTTCCATTTTGAACACTGAAGCTTTCTTT. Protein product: CASSSILNTEAFF.

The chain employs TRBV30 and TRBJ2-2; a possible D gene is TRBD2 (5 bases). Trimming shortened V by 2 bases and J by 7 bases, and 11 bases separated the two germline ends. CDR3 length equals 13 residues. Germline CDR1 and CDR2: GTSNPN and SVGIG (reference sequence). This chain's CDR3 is CAWSTSSFGELFF. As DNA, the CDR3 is TGTGCCTGGAGTACCTCTAGCTTCGGGGAGCTGTTTTTT.

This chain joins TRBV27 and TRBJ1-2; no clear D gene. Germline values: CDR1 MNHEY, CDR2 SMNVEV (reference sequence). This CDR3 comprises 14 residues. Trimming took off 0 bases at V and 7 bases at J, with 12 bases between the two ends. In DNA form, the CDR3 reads TGTGCCAGCAGTTTATCTGTGGGTGCAAGTGGCTACACCTTC. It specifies CASSLSVGASGYTF.

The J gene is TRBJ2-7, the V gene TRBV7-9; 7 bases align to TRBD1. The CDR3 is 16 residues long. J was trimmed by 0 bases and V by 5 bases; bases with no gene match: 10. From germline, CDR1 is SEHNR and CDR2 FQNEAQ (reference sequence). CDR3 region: CASSPATGDLSYEQYF. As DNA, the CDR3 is TGTGCCAGCAGCCCCGCCACAGGGGACCTCTCCTACGAGCAGTACTTC.

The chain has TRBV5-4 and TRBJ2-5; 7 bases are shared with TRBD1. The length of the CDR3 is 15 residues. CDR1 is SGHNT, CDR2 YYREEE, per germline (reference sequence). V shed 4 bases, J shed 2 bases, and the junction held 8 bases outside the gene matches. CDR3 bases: TGTGCCAGCAGCACGGGTGGGACAGCGCAAGAGACCCAGTACTTC. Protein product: CASSTGGTAQETQYF.

CDR3 in DNA: TGCGCCAGCAGCTATGGGAGGGCAGGGGGCACAGATACGCAGTATTTT. This translates into CASSYGRAGGTDTQYF. V gene TRBV10-2 combines with J gene TRBJ2-3, with a weak D call TRBD2 (7 bases). V was trimmed by 6 bases and J by 1 base, leaving 17 bases between them. The CDR3 extends over 16 amino acids. Looked up from germline, CDR1 is WSHSY and CDR2 is SAAADI.

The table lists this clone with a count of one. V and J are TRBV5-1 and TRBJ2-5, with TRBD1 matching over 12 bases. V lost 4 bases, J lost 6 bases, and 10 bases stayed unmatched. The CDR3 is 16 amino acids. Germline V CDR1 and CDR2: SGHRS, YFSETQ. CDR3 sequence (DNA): TGCGCCAGCAGCCCTGGGACAGGGGGCTTCATTAAGACCCAGTACTTC. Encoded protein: CASSPGTGGFIKTQYF.

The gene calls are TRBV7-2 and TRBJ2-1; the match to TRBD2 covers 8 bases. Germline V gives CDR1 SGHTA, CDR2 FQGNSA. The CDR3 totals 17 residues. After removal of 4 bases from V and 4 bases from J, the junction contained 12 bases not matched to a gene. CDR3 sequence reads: CASSSTLAAYGYNEQFF. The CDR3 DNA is TGTGCCAGCAGCTCTACACTAGCGGCCTATGGTTACAATGAGCAGTTCTTC.

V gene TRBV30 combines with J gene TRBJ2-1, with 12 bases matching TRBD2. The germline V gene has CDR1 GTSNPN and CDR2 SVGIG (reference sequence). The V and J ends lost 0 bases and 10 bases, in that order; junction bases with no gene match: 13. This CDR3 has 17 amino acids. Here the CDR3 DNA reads TGTGCCTGGAGTGTTACGAGGACTAGCGGGGTCTTGGGGGAGCAGTTCTTC. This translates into CAWSVTRTSGVLGEQFF.

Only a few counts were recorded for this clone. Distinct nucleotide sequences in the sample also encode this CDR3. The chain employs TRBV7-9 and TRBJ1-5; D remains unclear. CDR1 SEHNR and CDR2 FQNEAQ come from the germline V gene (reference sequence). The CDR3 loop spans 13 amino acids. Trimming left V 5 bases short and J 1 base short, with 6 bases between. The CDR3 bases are TGTGCCAGCAGCCCGGACAGCAATCAGCCCCAGCATTTT. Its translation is CASSPDSNQPQHF.

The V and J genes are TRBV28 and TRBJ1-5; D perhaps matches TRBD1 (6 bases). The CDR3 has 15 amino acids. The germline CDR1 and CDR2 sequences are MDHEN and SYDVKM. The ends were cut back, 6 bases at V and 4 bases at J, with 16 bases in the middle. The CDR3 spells CASRSDRLGNQPQHF. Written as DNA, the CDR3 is TGTGCCAGCAGGTCCGACAGGTTAGGGAATCAGCCCCAGCATTTT.